The rows below give T cell receptor beta chains drawn from one sample of a study of shared clonotypes between healthy human individuals. Assay: immunoSEQ multiplex PCR; the TCRdb copy retains only in-frame clones and omits some. The sample has some 2 million clones, around 96% seen once. The sequenced material came from naive CD8+ T cells sorted from blood. These receptors originate from a man aged 18 to 35 in good health. Each CDR3 is given with its conserved first and last residue. D genes are given only for firm matches. The size entry is marked missing in some rows and otherwise reads once, few, many or a size class.

DNA: TGTGCCAGCAGCCTACGGGGGTTCTACGAGCAGTACTTC; CDR3: CASSLRGFYEQYF; J: TRBJ2-7; size: -; D: -; V: TRBV7-9
DNA: TGTGCCAGCACCCCGGGACAGGGAATCCCTGAAGCTTTCTTT; CDR3: CASTPGQGIPEAFF; J: TRBJ1-1; size: -; D: TRBD1; V: TRBV2
DNA: TGCGCCAGCAGCCAAGTCGTCCATAGCACAGATACGCAGTATTTT; CDR3: CASSQVVHSTDTQYF; J: TRBJ2-3; size: -; D: -; V: TRBV4-1
DNA: TGTGCCAGCAGCAATAGACTAGGAGGGGGTGGAGACATTCAGTACTTC; CDR3: CASSNRLGGGGDIQYF; J: TRBJ2-4; size: -; D: -; V: TRBV7-9
DNA: TGTGCCAGCAGCTTGGACAGGGTAGGGGAGACCCAGTACTTC; CDR3: CASSLDRVGETQYF; J: TRBJ2-5; size: -; D: -; V: TRBV5-6
DNA: TGTGCCAGCAGTTTCGGGACAGGGATTTTAATGAACACTGAAGCTTTCTTT; CDR3: CASSFGTGILMNTEAFF; J: TRBJ1-1; size: -; D: TRBD1; V: TRBV28
DNA: TGTGCCGGAACAGGGGGATTGGGGTTTAATGAAAAACTGTTTTTT; CDR3: CAGTGGLGFNEKLFF; J: TRBJ1-4; size: -; D: TRBD1; V: TRBV30
DNA: TGTGCCAGCAGCTTAGTCGACATTCAAGAGACCCAGTACTTC; CDR3: CASSLVDIQETQYF; J: TRBJ2-5; size: -; D: -; V: TRBV7-9
DNA: TGTGCCAGCAGGGCGGGACAGGGTAGTTGGAGCTATGGCTACACCTTC; CDR3: CASRAGQGSWSYGYTF; J: TRBJ1-2; size: -; D: TRBD1; V: TRBV27
DNA: TGTGCCAGCAGCCAAGAACCAGCGGGGGGGATATACAATGAGCAGTTCTTC; CDR3: CASSQEPAGGIYNEQFF; J: TRBJ2-1; size: -; D: TRBD2; V: TRBV4-2
DNA: TGTGCCAGCTCACGACGAGCGAGGCCGGGCGAGACCCAGTACTTC; CDR3: CASSRRARPGETQYF; J: TRBJ2-5; size: -; D: -; V: TRBV18
DNA: TGCGCCAGCAGCCAAGAATTAGGCAGGCACTATGGCTACACCTTC; CDR3: CASSQELGRHYGYTF; J: TRBJ1-2; size: -; D: -; V: TRBV4-1
DNA: TGTGCCAGTAGTATTCTCGGCTCTAGCACAGATACGCAGTATTTT; CDR3: CASSILGSSTDTQYF; J: TRBJ2-3; size: -; D: -; V: TRBV19
DNA: TGTGCCAGCAGCCTGGGGGTCTACGAGCAGTACTTC; CDR3: CASSLGVYEQYF; J: TRBJ2-7; size: -; D: -; V: TRBV7-9
DNA: TGCGCCAGCAGCCCCCTGGGTGTTAGCGGGAGTAATGAGCAGTTCTTC; CDR3: CASSPLGVSGSNEQFF; J: TRBJ2-1; size: -; D: TRBD2; V: TRBV4-3
DNA: TGTGTCTGGAGTCCAATTGGGAATTCACCCCTCCACTTT; CDR3: CVWSPIGNSPLHF; J: TRBJ1-6; size: -; D: -; V: TRBV30
DNA: TGCAGCGCGAGGTTGAACACTGAAGCTTTCTTT; CDR3: CSARLNTEAFF; J: TRBJ1-1; size: -; D: -; V: TRBV29-1
DNA: TGCGCCAGCAACCATGCAGGGCCAGTACAAGAGACCCAGTACTTC; CDR3: CASNHAGPVQETQYF; J: TRBJ2-5; size: -; D: -; V: TRBV10-2
DNA: TGTGCCAGTAGTATAGTTGGGGTCGAAGGCGGGATAAATCAGCCCCAGCATTTT; CDR3: CASSIVGVEGGINQPQHF; J: TRBJ1-5; size: -; D: -; V: TRBV19
DNA: TGTGCCAGCAGCGCCCCCATGGGGAAGGTCTTCGAGCAGTACTTC; CDR3: CASSAPMGKVFEQYF; J: TRBJ2-7; size: once; D: -; V: TRBV5-4
DNA: TGTGCCAGTAGTTGGGTGGGCGGGGAGCTGTTTTTT; CDR3: CASSWVGGELFF; J: TRBJ2-2; size: -; D: -; V: TRBV19
DNA: TGTGCCAGCAGCTCCGGGACGTTCGGCTCCTACGAGCAGTACTTC; CDR3: CASSSGTFGSYEQYF; J: TRBJ2-7; size: -; D: -; V: TRBV6-6
DNA: TGCGCCAGCAGCCAAGAGGGGGTCCACTCTGGAAACACCATATATTTT; CDR3: CASSQEGVHSGNTIYF; J: TRBJ1-3; size: -; D: -; V: TRBV4-1
DNA: TGTGCCAGCAGCTGGGACAGGGGAGTTACTGAAGCTTTCTTT; CDR3: CASSWDRGVTEAFF; J: TRBJ1-1; size: -; D: TRBD1; V: TRBV5-6
DNA: TGTGCCAGCAGCCCTATGACTAGCGGGCTCCCCGATACGCAGTATTTT; CDR3: CASSPMTSGLPDTQYF; J: TRBJ2-3; size: -; D: TRBD2; V: TRBV9
DNA: TGCGCCAGCAGCCCCCAGGGGACCAAAAACATTCAGTACTTC; CDR3: CASSPQGTKNIQYF; J: TRBJ2-4; size: -; D: -; V: TRBV4-1
DNA: TGTGCCACCAGCAGAGGGGCCGGAGAACCCACCGGGGAGCTGTTTTTT; CDR3: CATSRGAGEPTGELFF; J: TRBJ2-2; size: -; D: -; V: TRBV15
DNA: TGTGCCAGCAGTGAATTCCAGGGGGCCGGCTATGGCTACACCTTC; CDR3: CASSEFQGAGYGYTF; J: TRBJ1-2; size: -; D: TRBD1; V: TRBV2
DNA: TGTGCCAGCAGCTTGATGCTAGCGGGACCGGAGACCCAGTACTTC; CDR3: CASSLMLAGPETQYF; J: TRBJ2-5; size: -; D: TRBD2; V: TRBV5-6
DNA: TGTGCCAGCAGCAATAACCTTGGGGCTAACTATGGCTACACCTTC; CDR3: CASSNNLGANYGYTF; J: TRBJ1-2; size: -; D: -; V: TRBV9
DNA: TGTGCCAGCAGTTCGGGACAGGGACGGGTTCAGCCCCAGCATTTT; CDR3: CASSSGQGRVQPQHF; J: TRBJ1-5; size: -; D: TRBD1; V: TRBV28
DNA: TGTGCCAGCAGTTTATTAGCGGGAGGCTACAATGAGCAGTTCTTC; CDR3: CASSLLAGGYNEQFF; J: TRBJ2-1; size: once; D: TRBD2; V: TRBV27
DNA: TGTGCCACTGGGGACAGCAACAATGAGCAGTTCTTC; CDR3: CATGDSNNEQFF; J: TRBJ2-1; size: few; D: TRBD1; V: TRBV10-3
DNA: TGCGCCAGCGGCTGCGACAGGGGGAACACCGGGGAGCTGTTTTTT; CDR3: CASGCDRGNTGELFF; J: TRBJ2-2; size: once; D: TRBD1; V: TRBV10-1
DNA: TGTGCCAGCAGCGTCGGCGAAGGGCGGGTTGAAAAACTGTTTTTT; CDR3: CASSVGEGRVEKLFF; J: TRBJ1-4; size: -; D: -; V: TRBV9
DNA: TGCGCCAGCAGCTTTAGGGCCCCAGATACGCAGTATTTT; CDR3: CASSFRAPDTQYF; J: TRBJ2-3; size: -; D: -; V: TRBV5-1
DNA: TGCAGCGTTGAGGTGGGTTCGGGTCAGCCCCAGCATTTT; CDR3: CSVEVGSGQPQHF; J: TRBJ1-5; size: -; D: -; V: TRBV29-1
DNA: TGTGCCAGCATCGGGACAGGATCCTCCTACGAGCAGTACTTC; CDR3: CASIGTGSSYEQYF; J: TRBJ2-7; size: -; D: TRBD1; V: TRBV6-6
DNA: TGTGCCAGCAGTTCCGGGACTAAGAGCTCCTACGAGCAGTACTTC; CDR3: CASSSGTKSSYEQYF; J: TRBJ2-7; size: once; D: TRBD2; V: TRBV28
DNA: TGTGCCAGCACCTCTTCACTTGGGGCACTTAACTATGGCTACACCTTC; CDR3: CASTSSLGALNYGYTF; J: TRBJ1-2; size: -; D: -; V: TRBV28
DNA: TGTGCCAGCAGCTTAATCACTGGAACATCGGATACGCAGTATTTT; CDR3: CASSLITGTSDTQYF; J: TRBJ2-3; size: -; D: -; V: TRBV11-2
DNA: TGCGCCAGCAGCTTGGTTGGGATTAGCACAGATACGCAGTATTTT; CDR3: CASSLVGISTDTQYF; J: TRBJ2-3; size: -; D: -; V: TRBV5-1
DNA: TGTGCCAGCAGTTTAGTTGGGACAGGGGACACTGAAGCTTTCTTT; CDR3: CASSLVGTGDTEAFF; J: TRBJ1-1; size: -; D: TRBD1; V: TRBV27
DNA: TGTGCCAGCAAATCAGAGCTTACAACTAATGAAAAACTGTTTTTT; CDR3: CASKSELTTNEKLFF; J: TRBJ1-4; size: once; D: -; V: TRBV6-5
DNA: TGTGCCAGCAGCCAGCATCAACTTTTGAACACCGGGGAGCTGTTTTTT; CDR3: CASSQHQLLNTGELFF; J: TRBJ2-2; size: once; D: -; V: TRBV14
DNA: TGTGCCAGCAGTTACGGGGAAGGCGAGCAGTACTTC; CDR3: CASSYGEGEQYF; J: TRBJ2-7; size: -; D: -; V: TRBV6-5
DNA: TGCAGCGTTGAAGGTCTCCTGGGGGTTCAGCAGTTCTTC; CDR3: CSVEGLLGVQQFF; J: TRBJ2-1; size: -; D: -; V: TRBV29-1
DNA: TGTGCCAGCAGCTCGACAGCGCTCTCCTACGAGCAGTACTTC; CDR3: CASSSTALSYEQYF; J: TRBJ2-7; size: -; D: -; V: TRBV5-5
DNA: TGTGCCAGCAGCTACCTGGGCGAGCAGTACTTC; CDR3: CASSYLGEQYF; J: TRBJ2-7; size: -; D: -; V: TRBV13
DNA: TGCGCCAGCAGCCAAGTAAACGAGGAAGCGCTCCAGTTCTTC; CDR3: CASSQVNEEALQFF; J: TRBJ2-1; size: -; D: -; V: TRBV4-1
DNA: TGTGCCAGCGGCCCCCCAGGCACAGATACGCAGTATTTT; CDR3: CASGPPGTDTQYF; J: TRBJ2-3; size: -; D: -; V: TRBV6-5
DNA: TGCGCCAGCAGCCTTGGGACTAGCGGGGGACGAACCTACGAGCAGTACTTC; CDR3: CASSLGTSGGRTYEQYF; J: TRBJ2-7; size: -; D: TRBD2; V: TRBV4-1
DNA: TGTGCCAGCAGTTTATCTGCGGGATTGGAGACCCAGTACTTC; CDR3: CASSLSAGLETQYF; J: TRBJ2-5; size: -; D: -; V: TRBV27
DNA: TGTGCCTGGAGTGTACTTGGGGGGGGACGGGACTATGGCTACACCTTC; CDR3: CAWSVLGGGRDYGYTF; J: TRBJ1-2; size: -; D: -; V: TRBV30
DNA: TGTGCCAGCAGCCCGGATTTCTCCTCCTGGGAAAAACTGTTTTTT; CDR3: CASSPDFSSWEKLFF; J: TRBJ1-4; size: -; D: -; V: TRBV28
DNA: TGTGCCAGCAGCGCTAGCTTGGGGCTAGCCCTTAACACCGGGGAGCTGTTTTTT; CDR3: CASSASLGLALNTGELFF; J: TRBJ2-2; size: -; D: -; V: TRBV9
DNA: TGTGCCAGTAGTCCAACGGACCCCCCCAAAAACATTCAGTACTTC; CDR3: CASSPTDPPKNIQYF; J: TRBJ2-4; size: -; D: -; V: TRBV19